The source of this TCR beta chain is a study of cytomegalovirus exposure and HLA in healthy donors. PCR amplification relied on 60 Vbeta primers (plus 13 Jbeta primers). Libraries were prepared by immunoSEQ multiplex PCR; TCRdb keeps only in-frame clonotypes and omits some of them. The sample carries 200,000 or so clones, approximately 82% recorded once. Trimming removed 2 bases from V and 6 bases from J, with 12 bases in between. The V gene's germline CDR1 is SGDLS and CDR2 YYNGEE. The CDR3 is 14 amino acids. The sequencing input was PBMCs. The gene calls are TRBV9 and TRBJ1-5; D might be TRBD1 (6 bases). The origin of this receptor is a man between 18 and 35 years old in good health and CMV-seronegative. The CDR3 here is CASSVAGAGQPQHF. The DNA for the CDR3 is TGTGCCAGCAGCGTTGCGGGGGCGGGTCAGCCCCAGCATTTT.